The next 5 T cell receptor beta chains were all read from a single sample in a study of T cells in Graves' hyperthyroidism and ophthalmopathy. Researchers amplified the TCR beta CDR3 regions from RNA transcripts. The HTBI primer set drove a first-round RT-PCR of the TCR CDR3. One entry per CDR3 protein results from TCRdb running MiXCR on the multiplex PCR reads. Among over 500,000 distinct CDR3 sequences listed, about 16% were seen once. Sequenced sample: blood. The receptors were gathered from a woman aged 30 to 39 with Graves' ophthalmopathy.

This clonotype showed up many times. V gene TRBV20-1 combines with J gene TRBJ2-7, with 8 bases fitting TRBD1. The CDR3 has 14 residues. V shed 3 bases, J shed 6 bases, and the junction held 10 bases outside the gene matches. Germline V gives CDR1 DFQATT, CDR2 SNEGSKA (reference sequence). The CDR3 spells CSASVAGGFSEQYF. CDR3 sequence (DNA): TGCAGTGCTAGTGTTGCAGGGGGCTTCTCCGAGCAGTACTTC.

As regards this clonotype: This could be a read error, since a much larger clone is one nucleotide away. The J gene is TRBJ1-1, the V gene TRBV9, with a weak D call TRBD1 (6 bases). From germline, CDR1 is SGDLS and CDR2 YYNGEE. Trimming shortened V by 4 bases and J by 5 bases, and 18 bases separated the two germline ends. The CDR3 contains 15 residues. DNA of the CDR3: TGTGCCAGCAGCATAGGGGGGGGTAAAATTACTGAAGCTTTCTTT. Its protein product is CASSIGGGKITEAFF.

As to this clonotype: A much larger clone sits a single nucleotide away, making a read error possible. The rearrangement uses TRBV6-4 and TRBJ2-2; D is perhaps TRBD2 (5 bases). CDR1 and CDR2 (germline): MRHNA, SNTAGT. This CDR3 spans 14 amino acids. This CDR3 reads CASSDSADTGELLF. CDR3 nucleotides: TGTGCCAGCAGTGACTCGGCAGACACCGGGGAGCTGCTTTTT.

This clonotype was detected ten times or more. The chain is built from TRBV11-3 and TRBJ2-3, with 8 bases identical to TRBD1. The V and J ends lost 2 bases and 4 bases, in that order; junction bases with no gene match: 5. CDR1 and CDR2 from the germline V gene are SGHNT and YENEEA. This CDR3 has 15 amino acids. The CDR3 bases are TGTGCCAGCAGCTTAAGGCAGGGGGCCGCAGATACGCAGTATTTT. It yields the protein CASSLRQGAADTQYF.

The CDR3 region is CASSDGFRREQYF. CDR3 nucleotides: TGTGCCAGCAGTGACGGGTTTAGAAGGGAGCAGTACTTC. This rearrangement joins TRBV2 to TRBJ2-7; no definite D call. Germline assignment: CDR1 SNHLY and CDR2 FYNNEI. V was pared by 3 bases and J by 7 bases, with 13 bases between. This CDR3 contains 13 residues.